This T cell receptor (beta chain) was found in a study of T-cell reconstitution after alpha-beta-depleted transplantation in children. Study observations and caveats: There were some patients whose high TCRbeta diversity at day 60 came from surviving recipient T cells and thymic progenitors. There were reportedly several hundred expanded graft clones from which alpha-beta T cells came about two months after transplant. Hyperexpanded clones declined; after one year, newly produced T cells mostly supplied diversity.

This clonotype has at least ten counts. Its antigen is still unknown. The CDR3 totals 16 residues. The V gene lost 1 base and the J gene lost 2 bases, with 13 bases spanning the gap. Preparation of the TCRbeta library was carried out with unique molecular identifiers. MiXCR, run by TCRdb on the PCR reads, gives a single entry per CDR3 protein. The data show hundreds of thousands of distinct CDR3 sequences, with 6.5% to 9% seen just once and approximately 9.6% held by the top ten. This TCR was recovered from a female patient aged 2 to 10 who had a stem cell transplant for Fanconi anemia, so the T cells may come from the graft donor. J is TRBJ2-3 and V is TRBV12-3 or TRBV12-4; D is perhaps TRBD2 (6 bases). Sequencing was performed on peripheral blood, taken 360 days after TCRalphabeta/CD19-depleted stem cell transplant. The CDR3 here is CASSLVREALTDTQYF. The CDR3 DNA reads TGTGCCAGCAGTTTAGTCAGGGAGGCACTCACAGATACGCAGTATTTT.